This T cell receptor beta chain came from a study of shared clonotypes between healthy human individuals (dated by TCRdb to about 2020). Regarding the research as a whole: A few men and two women, aged 18 to 49 years, made up the cohort. To increase sequencing depth and limit assay-specific biases, different laboratories used diverse techniques to prepare libraries and sequence TCR repertoires. Between about 0.85 and 8.9 billion PBMCs per donor were obtained by leukapheresis. To estimate repertoire size and how much clonotypes are shared between individuals, the study performed deep sequencing of blood TCR repertoires from about five healthy adults. Points the paper makes about the study in general: The small number of donors limited the genetic and exposure-history diversity represented. Sampling was limited to blood, and TCR repertoires in tissue likely differ from TCR repertoires in blood. Pairwise subsampling led to the expectation that sequencing depth would affect the degree of clonotype sharing among donors.

About this clone: The target of this receptor is not known. Base qualities were left out, and no much larger clone turns up one base away.

CDR1 SGHTA and CDR2 FQGNSA are derived from the germline V gene. V is reduced by 1 base and J by 8 bases, leaving a spacing of 8 bases between them. Measured from the cysteine to the phenylalanine, the CDR3 is 13 residues long. The DNA shown is the 39-base CDR3, in frame from base 1. Using the deep immunoSEQ assay, TCR CDR3 regions were amplified from genomic DNA by multiplex PCR. For each cell subset, the extracted genomic DNA was distributed evenly across all wells of several immunoSEQ 96-well plates, and each plate served as one replicate. For unsorted PBMC, around 300 ng genomic DNA, equal to approximately 30,000 T cell genomes, was loaded into each replicate PCR. Ten immunoSEQ deep assay plates were used to sequence unsorted PBMC genomic DNA. Purified libraries were quantified with a Qubit 3.0 fluorometer, sized on a Bioanalyzer 2100, and re-quantified with the KAPA Library Quantification kit. A separate single-read 150-cycle Illumina NextSeq 550 flow cell was used to sequence each immunoSEQ 96-well plate. In the original analysis: The immunoSEQ output contained only junctional sequences without quality scores, so filtering could not match that applied to full-length reads. Sequences were annotated with PyIR, a Python wrapper for IgBLAST v1.9, and V/J genes and CDR3 were assigned using IMGT germline references. Reads with weak V/J assignments (E-value above 1e-6), missing CDR3, stop codons, out-of-frame junctions, or ambiguous translated residues were removed. A V3J clonotype was defined by an identical inferred V gene, J gene, and CDR3 amino acid sequence. Percentage overlap between repertoires was computed as shared unique clonotypes divided by the size of the smaller repertoire. RTK rarefaction, the Chao1 estimator, and Recon v2.1 estimates of unobserved clonotypes were used to assess repertoire richness. TCRdb stores this immuneACCESS table with in-frame sequences only. Part of the clones is absent; in the studies checked, under half of the shortfall reflects unresolved V genes, and no reason is known for the rest. That table furnishes V, J and clone size, whereas the DNA furnished D and trimming. The sample table shows fewer than 700,000 clones, and roughly 79% are seen once. Approximately 12% of the sample comes from the top ten.

Donors were healthy HIV-negative adults with no recently reported acute infections or vaccinations. Every donor was a Caucasian adult residing in Nashville, Tennessee, USA. For unsorted samples, some 90 million PBMCs were counted, and genomic DNA was extracted using the QIAamp DNA Blood Mini kit. After blood collection by leukapheresis, PBMCs were isolated using Ficoll-Histopaque density gradient centrifugation and then cryopreserved in the vapor phase of liquid nitrogen. This TCR derives from a woman aged 40 to 50 in good health. Some clones in this sample may be carry-over from other donors' samples. Recombination connected TRBV7-2 to TRBJ2-2; the D segment could be TRBD1, given 6 matching bases. Sequencing used PBMCs. The nucleotide sequence is given as TGTGCCAGCAGCTTAGGCAGGGGAGGGGAGCTGTTTTTT. It specifies CASSLGRGGELFF.